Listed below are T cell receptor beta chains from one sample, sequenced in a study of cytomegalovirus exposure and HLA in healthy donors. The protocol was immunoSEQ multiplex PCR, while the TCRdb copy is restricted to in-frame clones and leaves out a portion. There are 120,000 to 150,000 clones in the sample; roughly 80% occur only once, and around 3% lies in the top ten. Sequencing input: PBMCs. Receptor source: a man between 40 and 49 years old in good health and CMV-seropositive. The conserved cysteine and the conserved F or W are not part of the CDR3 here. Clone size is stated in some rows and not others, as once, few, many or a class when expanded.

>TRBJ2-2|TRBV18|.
ASSPMDSTGELF
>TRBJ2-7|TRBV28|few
ASSPGTGVYEQY
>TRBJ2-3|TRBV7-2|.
ASSPAWGQGADTQY
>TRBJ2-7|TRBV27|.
ASSLSDGGYEQY
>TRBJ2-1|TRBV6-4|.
ASSMERGSSYNEQF
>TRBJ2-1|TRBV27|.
ASSLRLRANEQF
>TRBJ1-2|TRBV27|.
ASSLTTGGGVGGYT
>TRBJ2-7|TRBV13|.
ASSLGQGRYEQY
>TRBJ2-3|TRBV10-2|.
ASSVQGRDTQY
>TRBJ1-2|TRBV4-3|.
ASTEDPRGSYT
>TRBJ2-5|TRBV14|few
ASSRAKRLVGYQETQY
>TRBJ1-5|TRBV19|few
ASKRGATDGNQPQH
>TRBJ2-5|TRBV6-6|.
AAGGLASGETQY
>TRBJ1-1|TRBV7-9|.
ASSSRQNTEAF
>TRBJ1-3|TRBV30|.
AWRTGVRGNTIY
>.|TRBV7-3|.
ASSPGSGSSYEQY
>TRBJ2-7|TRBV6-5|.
ASSYSSSAYEQY
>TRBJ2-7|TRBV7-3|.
ASSVGRGYEQY
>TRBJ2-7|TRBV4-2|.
ASSQETSGTYEQY
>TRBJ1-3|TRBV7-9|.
ASSPLAGAGGNTIY
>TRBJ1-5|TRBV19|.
ASSLLSDSHNQPQH
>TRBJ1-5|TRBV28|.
ASSLDRVWNQPQH
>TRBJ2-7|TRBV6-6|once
ASSLPGQEGEQY
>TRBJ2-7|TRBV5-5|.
ASSVTGKAYEQY
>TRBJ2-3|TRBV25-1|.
ASAGGISTDTQY
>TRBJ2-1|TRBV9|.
ASSPFREGLVNEQF
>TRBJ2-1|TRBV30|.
ALRSSYNEQF
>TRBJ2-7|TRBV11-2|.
ASSPGSHPREQY
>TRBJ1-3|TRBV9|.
ASSVTQGLSSGNTIY
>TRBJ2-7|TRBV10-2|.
ASRPTRYEQY
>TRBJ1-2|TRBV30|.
AWSVGGAYGYT
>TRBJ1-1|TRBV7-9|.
ASSTGILGNTEAF
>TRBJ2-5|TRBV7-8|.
ASSLGTGSETQY
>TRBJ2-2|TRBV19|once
ASMASGELF
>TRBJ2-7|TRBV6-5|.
ASKGGASYEQY
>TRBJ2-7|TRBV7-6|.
ASSWPGQGAGEQY
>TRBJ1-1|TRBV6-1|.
ASSWTGSGTEAF
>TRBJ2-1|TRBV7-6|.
ASSLGGGNEQF
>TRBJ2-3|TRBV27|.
ASSGLQGPTDTQY